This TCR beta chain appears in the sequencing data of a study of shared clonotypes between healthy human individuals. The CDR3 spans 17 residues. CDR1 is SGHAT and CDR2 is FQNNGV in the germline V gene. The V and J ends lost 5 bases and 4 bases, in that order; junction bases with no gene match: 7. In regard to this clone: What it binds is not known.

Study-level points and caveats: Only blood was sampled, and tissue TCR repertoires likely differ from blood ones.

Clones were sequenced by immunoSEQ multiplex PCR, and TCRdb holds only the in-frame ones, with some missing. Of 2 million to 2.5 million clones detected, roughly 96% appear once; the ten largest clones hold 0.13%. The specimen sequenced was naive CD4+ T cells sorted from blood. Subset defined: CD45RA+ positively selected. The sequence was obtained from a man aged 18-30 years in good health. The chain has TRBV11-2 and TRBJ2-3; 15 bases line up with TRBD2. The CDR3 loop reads CASSPWTSGGASDTQYF. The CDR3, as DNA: TGTGCCAGCAGCCCCTGGACTAGCGGGGGGGCTTCAGATACGCAGTATTTT. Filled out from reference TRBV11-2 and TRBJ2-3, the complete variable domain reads EAGVAQSPRYKIIEKRQSVAFWCNPISGHATLYWYQQILGQGPKLLIQFQNNGVVDDSQLPKDRFSAERLKGVDSTLKIQPAKLEDSAVYLCASSPWTSGGASDTQYFGPGTRLTVL.